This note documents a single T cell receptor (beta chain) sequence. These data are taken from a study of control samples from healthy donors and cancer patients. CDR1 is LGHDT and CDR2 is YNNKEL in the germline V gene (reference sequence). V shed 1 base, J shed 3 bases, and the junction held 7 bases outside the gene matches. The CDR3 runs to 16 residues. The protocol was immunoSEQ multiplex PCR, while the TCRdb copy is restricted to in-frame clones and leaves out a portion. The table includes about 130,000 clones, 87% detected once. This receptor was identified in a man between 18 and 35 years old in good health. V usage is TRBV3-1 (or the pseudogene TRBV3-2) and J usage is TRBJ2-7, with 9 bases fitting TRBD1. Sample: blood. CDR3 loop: CASSQGSNRGHYEQYF. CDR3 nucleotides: TGTGCCAGCAGCCAAGGCTCCAACAGGGGGCACTACGAGCAGTACTTC.